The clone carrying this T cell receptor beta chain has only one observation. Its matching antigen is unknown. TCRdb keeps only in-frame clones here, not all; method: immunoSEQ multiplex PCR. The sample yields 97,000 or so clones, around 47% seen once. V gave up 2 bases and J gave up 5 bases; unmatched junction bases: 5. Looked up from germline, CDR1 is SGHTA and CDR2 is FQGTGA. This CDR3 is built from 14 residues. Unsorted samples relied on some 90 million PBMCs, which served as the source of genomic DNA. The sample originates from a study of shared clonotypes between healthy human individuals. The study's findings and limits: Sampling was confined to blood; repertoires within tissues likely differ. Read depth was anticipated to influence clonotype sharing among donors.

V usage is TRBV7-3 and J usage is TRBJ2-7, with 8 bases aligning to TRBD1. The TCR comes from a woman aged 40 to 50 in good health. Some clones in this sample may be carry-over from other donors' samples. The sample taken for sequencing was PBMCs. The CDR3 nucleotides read TGTGCCAGCAGCTTAGGACAGGGCGTCAACGAGCAGTACTTC. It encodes CASSLGQGVNEQYF. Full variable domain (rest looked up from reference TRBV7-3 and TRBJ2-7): GAGVSQTPSNKVTEKGKYVELRCDPISGHTALYWYRQSLGQGPEFLIYFQGTGAADDSGLPNDRFFAVRPEGSVSTLKIQRTERGDSAVYLCASSLGQGVNEQYFGPGTRLTVT.